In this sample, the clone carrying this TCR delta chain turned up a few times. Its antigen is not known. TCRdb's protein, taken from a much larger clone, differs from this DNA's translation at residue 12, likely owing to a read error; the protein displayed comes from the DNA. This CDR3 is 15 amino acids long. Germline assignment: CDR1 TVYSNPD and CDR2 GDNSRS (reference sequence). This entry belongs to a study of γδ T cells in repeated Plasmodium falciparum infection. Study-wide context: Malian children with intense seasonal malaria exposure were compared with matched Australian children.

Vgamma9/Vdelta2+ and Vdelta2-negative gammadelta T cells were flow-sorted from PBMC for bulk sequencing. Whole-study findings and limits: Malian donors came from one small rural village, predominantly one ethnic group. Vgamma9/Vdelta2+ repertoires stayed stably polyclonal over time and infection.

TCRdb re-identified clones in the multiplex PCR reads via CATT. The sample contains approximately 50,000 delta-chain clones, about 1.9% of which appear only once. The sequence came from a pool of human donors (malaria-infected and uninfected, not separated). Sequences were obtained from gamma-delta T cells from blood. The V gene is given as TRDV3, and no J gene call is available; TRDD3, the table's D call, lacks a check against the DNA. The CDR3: CAFYLGILNTDNLIF. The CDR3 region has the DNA TGTGCCTTTTACCTGGGGATACTCAACACCGATAACCTCATCTTT.